This TCR beta chain emerged from a study of beta chain features in type 1 diabetes. Whole-study context: Examined across all samples were around 110 million sorted cells.

Since all of the isolated RNA was reverse transcribed, expressed TCRB transcripts were what got sequenced. Libraries were prepared by immunoSEQ multiplex PCR; TCRdb keeps only in-frame clonotypes and omits some of them. The sample yields 810,000 or so clones, 17% seen once. Trimming took off 8 bases at V and 3 bases at J, with 7 bases between the two ends. There are 11 residues in the CDR3. The germline V gene has CDR1 SGHVS and CDR2 FQNEAQ. On average, the one heparinised blood draw given by each donor was about 120 mL. This clone has just a few counts. Its matching antigen is unknown. Findings and caveats of the study: Researchers reported that naive, central memory and Treg TCRB repertoires appeared more similar in patients than in healthy donors.

The rearrangement uses TRBV7-8 and TRBJ1-1, with D possibly TRBD1 on 5 matching bases. The sample comprised naive CD4+ T cells from blood. This clonotype was sampled from a woman aged 18-29 years in good health. The CDR3 coding sequence is TGTGCCAGCGCAGGGTACACTGAAGCTTTCTTT. It encodes CASAGYTEAFF.